The entry below describes one T cell receptor beta chain. This sample was included in a study of T cells in localized non-small cell lung cancer. There are 16 residues in the CDR3. V was trimmed by 0 bases and J by 0 bases, leaving 12 bases between them. Germline loops: CDR1 MNHEY, CDR2 SVGAGI. Produced via immunoSEQ multiplex PCR; TCRdb's table is partial and in-frame only. Of 50,000 to 70,000 clones in the sample, 80% to 90% are singletons; the top ten hold approximately 4.5%. Here the sequenced sample was PBMCs, taken before any cancer treatment. The chain couples TRBV6-5 to TRBJ2-7; perhaps TRBD1 as D (6 bases). The receptor comes from a man between 40 and 69 years old with stage II lung adenocarcinoma. The CDR3 DNA sequence: TGTGCCAGCAGTTACTCGCCGACAGGAAGCTCCTACGAGCAGTACTTC. Amino acids: CASSYSPTGSSYEQYF.